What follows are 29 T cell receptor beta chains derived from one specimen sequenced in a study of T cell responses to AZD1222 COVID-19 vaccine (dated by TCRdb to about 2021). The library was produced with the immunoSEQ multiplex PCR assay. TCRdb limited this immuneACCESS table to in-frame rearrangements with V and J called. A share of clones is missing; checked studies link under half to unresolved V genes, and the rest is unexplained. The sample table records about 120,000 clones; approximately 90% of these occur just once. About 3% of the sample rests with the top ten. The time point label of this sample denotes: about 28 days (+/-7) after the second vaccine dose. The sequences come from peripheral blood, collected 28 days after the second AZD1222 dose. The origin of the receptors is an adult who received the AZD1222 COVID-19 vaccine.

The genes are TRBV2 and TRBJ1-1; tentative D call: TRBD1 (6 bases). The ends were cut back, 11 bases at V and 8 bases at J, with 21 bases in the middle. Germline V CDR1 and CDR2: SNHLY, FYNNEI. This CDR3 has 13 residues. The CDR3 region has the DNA TGTGCCCCCAAAAGGGCAGGGGAAGGCGAAGCTTTCTTT. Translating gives CAPKRAGEGEAFF.

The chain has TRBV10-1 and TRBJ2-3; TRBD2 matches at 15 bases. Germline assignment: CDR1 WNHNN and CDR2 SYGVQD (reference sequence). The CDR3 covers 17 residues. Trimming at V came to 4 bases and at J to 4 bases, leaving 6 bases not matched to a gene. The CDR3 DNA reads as TGCGCCAGCAGTGGAAGGACTAGCGGGGGGGCAGCAGATACGCAGTATTTT. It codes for CASSGRTSGGAADTQYF.

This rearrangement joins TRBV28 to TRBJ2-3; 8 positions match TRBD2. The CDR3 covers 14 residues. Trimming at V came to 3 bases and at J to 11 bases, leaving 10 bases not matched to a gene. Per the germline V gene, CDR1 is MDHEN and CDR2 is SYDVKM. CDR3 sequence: CASSLLAGENRQYF. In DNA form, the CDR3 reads TGTGCCAGCAGTTTGCTAGCGGGCGAGAATCGGCAGTATTTT.

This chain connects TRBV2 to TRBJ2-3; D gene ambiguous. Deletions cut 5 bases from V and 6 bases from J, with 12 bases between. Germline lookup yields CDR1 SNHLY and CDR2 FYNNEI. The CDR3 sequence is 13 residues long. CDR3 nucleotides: TGTGCCAGCAGTTACCTCCCTCCGGATACGCAGTATTTT. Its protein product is CASSYLPPDTQYF.

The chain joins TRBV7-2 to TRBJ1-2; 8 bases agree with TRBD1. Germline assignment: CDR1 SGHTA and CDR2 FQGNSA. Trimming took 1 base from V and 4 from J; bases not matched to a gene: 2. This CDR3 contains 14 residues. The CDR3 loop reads CASSLEGQGYGYTF. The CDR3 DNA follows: TGTGCCAGCAGCTTAGAAGGACAGGGCTATGGCTACACCTTC.

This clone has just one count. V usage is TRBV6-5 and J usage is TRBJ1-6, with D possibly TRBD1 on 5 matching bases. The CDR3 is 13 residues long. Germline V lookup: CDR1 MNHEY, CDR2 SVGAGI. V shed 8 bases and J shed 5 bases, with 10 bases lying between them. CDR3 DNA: TGTGCCAGCGGGAGGGGAAATAATTCACCCCTCCACTTT. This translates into CASGRGNNSPLHF.

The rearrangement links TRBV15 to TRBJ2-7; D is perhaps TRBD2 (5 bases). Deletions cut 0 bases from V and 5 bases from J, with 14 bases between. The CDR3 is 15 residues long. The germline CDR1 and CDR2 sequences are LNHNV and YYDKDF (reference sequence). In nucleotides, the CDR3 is TGTGCCACCAGCAGAGATACGGGGAATATCCACGAGCAGTACTTC. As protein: CATSRDTGNIHEQYF.

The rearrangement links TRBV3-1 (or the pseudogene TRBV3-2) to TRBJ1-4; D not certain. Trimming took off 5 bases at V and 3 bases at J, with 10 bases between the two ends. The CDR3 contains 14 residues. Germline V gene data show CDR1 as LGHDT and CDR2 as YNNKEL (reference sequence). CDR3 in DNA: TGTGCCAGCAGCTGGAGGAGGCCTAATGAAAAACTGTTTTTT. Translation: CASSWRRPNEKLFF.

This CDR3 reads CASSFGDRAYSPLHF. In nucleotides, the CDR3 is TGTGCCAGCAGCTTCGGGGACAGGGCATACTCACCCCTCCACTTT. This sequence joins TRBV5-6 and TRBJ1-6, with TRBD1 matching 9 bases. The germline V gene has CDR1 SGHDT and CDR2 YYEEEE. The CDR3 totals 15 residues. Trimming took 2 bases from V and 10 from J; bases not matched to a gene: 7.

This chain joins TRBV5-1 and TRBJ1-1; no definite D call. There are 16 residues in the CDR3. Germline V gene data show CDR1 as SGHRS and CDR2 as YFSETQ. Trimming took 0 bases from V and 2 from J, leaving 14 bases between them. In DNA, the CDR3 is TGCGCCAGCAGCTTGGCCGAAGGAAGCCTCAACACTGAAGCTTTCTTT. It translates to CASSLAEGSLNTEAFF.

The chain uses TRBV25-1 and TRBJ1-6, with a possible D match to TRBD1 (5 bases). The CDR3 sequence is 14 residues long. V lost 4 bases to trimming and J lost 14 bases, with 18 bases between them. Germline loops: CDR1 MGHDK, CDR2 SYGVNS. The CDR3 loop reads CASSAGTGSPTLHF. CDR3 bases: TGTGCCAGCAGTGCCGGGACGGGATCTCCTACCCTCCACTTT.

The CDR3 coding sequence is TGCAGTGCCCAGGACCAAGAGACCCAGTACTTC. This encodes CSAQDQETQYF. The chain is built from TRBV20-1 and TRBJ2-5, with D uncertain. Germline loops: CDR1 DFQATT, CDR2 SNEGSKA (reference sequence). Trimming removed 6 bases at V and 0 bases at J, with 5 bases between. The CDR3 runs to 11 residues.

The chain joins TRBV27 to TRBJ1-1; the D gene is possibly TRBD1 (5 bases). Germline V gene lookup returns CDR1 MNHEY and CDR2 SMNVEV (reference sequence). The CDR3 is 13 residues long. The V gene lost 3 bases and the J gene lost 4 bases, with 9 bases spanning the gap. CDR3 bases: TGTGCCAGCAGTTTCACAGACAGCACTGAAGCTTTCTTT. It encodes CASSFTDSTEAFF.

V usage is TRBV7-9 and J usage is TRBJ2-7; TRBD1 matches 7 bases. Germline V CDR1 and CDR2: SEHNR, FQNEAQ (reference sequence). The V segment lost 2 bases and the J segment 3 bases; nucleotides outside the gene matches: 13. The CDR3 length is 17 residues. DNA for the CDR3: TGTGCCAGCAGCTTATTTCCAGGGGGTAGGTACGACTACGAGCAGTACTTC. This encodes CASSLFPGGRYDYEQYF.

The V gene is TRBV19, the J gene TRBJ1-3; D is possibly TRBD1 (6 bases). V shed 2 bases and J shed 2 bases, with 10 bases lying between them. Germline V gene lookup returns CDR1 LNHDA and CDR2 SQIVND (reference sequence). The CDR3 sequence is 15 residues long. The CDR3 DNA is TGTGCCAGTAGTATAAATTGGGGGCCTGGAAACACCATATATTTT. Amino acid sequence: CASSINWGPGNTIYF.

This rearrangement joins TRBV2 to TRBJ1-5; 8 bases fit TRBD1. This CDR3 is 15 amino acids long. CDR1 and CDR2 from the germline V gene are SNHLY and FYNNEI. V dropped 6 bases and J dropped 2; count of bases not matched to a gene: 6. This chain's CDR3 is CASRGQGSGNQPQHF. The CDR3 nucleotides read TGTGCCAGCAGAGGACAGGGAAGCGGCAATCAGCCCCAGCATTTT.

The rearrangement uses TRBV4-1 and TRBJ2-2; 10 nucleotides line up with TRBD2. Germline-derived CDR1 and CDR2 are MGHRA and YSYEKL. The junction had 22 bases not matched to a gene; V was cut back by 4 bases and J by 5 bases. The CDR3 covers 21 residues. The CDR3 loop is CASSPLLGAGGPIGHTGELFF. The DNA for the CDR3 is TGCGCCAGCAGCCCCCTCCTAGGAGCGGGGGGGCCGATCGGGCATACCGGGGAGCTGTTTTTT.

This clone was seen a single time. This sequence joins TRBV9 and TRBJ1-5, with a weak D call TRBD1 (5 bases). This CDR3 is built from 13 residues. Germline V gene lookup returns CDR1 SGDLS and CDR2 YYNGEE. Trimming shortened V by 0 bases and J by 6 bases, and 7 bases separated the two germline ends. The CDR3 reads CASSVGRGQPQHF. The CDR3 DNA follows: TGTGCCAGCAGCGTAGGTAGGGGTCAGCCCCAGCATTTT.

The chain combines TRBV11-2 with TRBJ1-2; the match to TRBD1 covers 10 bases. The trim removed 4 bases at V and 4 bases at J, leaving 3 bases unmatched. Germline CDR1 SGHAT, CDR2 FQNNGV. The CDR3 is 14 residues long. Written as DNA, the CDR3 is TGTGCCAGCAGCTACCGGGACAGGGGCTATGGCTACACCTTC. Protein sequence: CASSYRDRGYGYTF.

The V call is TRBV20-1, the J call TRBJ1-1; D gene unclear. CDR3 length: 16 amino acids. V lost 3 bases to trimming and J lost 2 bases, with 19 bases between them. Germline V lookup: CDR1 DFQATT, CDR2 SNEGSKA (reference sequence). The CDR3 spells CSASWARRIRNTEAFF. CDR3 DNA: TGCAGTGCTAGTTGGGCCAGGAGAATACGCAACACTGAAGCTTTCTTT.

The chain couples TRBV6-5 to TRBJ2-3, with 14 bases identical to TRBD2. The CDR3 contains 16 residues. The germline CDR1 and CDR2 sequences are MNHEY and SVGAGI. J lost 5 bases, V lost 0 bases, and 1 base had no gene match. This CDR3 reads CASSYSGLAGGDTQYF. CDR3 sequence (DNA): TGTGCCAGCAGTTACTCAGGACTAGCGGGAGGAGATACGCAGTATTTT.

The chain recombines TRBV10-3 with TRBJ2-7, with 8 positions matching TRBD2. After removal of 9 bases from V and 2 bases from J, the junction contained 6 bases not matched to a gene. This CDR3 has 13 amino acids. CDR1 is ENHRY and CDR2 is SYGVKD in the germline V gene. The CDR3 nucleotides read TGTGCCATTGGTCGGGAGGGAACCTACGAGCAGTACTTC. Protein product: CAIGREGTYEQYF.

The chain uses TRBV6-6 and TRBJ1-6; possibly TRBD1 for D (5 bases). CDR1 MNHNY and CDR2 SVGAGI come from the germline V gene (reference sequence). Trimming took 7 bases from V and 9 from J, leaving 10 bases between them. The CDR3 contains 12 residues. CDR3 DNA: TGTGCCAGCACAGAAGGGGCTTCACCCCTCCACTTT. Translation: CASTEGASPLHF.

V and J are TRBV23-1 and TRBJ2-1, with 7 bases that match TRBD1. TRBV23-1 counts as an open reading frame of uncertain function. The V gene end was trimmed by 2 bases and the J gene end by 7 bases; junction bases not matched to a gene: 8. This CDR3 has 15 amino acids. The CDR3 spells CASSQQDLTGNEQFF. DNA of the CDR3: TGCGCCAGCAGTCAACAGGACCTGACAGGGAATGAGCAGTTCTTC.

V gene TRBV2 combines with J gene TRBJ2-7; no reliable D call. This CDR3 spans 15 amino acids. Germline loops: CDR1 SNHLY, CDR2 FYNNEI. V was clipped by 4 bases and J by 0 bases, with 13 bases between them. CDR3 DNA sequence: TGTGCCAGCAGTGTGGGAAGGGTTGGCTCCTACGAGCAGTACTTC. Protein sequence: CASSVGRVGSYEQYF.

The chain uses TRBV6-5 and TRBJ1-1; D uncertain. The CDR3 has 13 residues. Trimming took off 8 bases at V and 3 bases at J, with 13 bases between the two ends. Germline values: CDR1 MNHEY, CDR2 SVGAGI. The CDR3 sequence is CASCGTPYTEAFF. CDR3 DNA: TGTGCCAGCTGCGGCACCCCCTACACTGAAGCTTTCTTT.

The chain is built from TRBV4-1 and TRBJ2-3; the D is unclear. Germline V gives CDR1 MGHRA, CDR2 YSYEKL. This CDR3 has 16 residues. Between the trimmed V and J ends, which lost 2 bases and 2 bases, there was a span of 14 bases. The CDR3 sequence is CASSQIDLIVTDTQYF. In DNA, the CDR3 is TGCGCCAGCAGCCAAATTGACCTGATTGTCACAGATACGCAGTATTTT.

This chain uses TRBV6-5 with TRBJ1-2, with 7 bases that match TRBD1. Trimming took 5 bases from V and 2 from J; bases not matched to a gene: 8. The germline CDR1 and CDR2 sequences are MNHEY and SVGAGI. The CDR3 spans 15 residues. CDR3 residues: CASSRGLTGNYGYTF. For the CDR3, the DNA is TGTGCCAGCAGTAGGGGCCTGACAGGGAACTATGGCTACACCTTC.

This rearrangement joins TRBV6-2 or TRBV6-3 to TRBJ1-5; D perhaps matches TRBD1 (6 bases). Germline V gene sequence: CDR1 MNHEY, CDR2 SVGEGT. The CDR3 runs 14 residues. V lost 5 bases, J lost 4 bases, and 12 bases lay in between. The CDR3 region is CASSPGTSNQPQHF. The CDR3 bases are TGTGCCAGCAGTCCCGGGACATCGAATCAGCCCCAGCATTTT.